The 32 T cell receptor beta chains below all came from one sample that was sequenced in a study of CD8+CD57+ T cells in acquired aplastic anemia. The TCR beta profiling, which covered VDJ combination and CDR3 sequence, was carried out using genomic DNA as the template. MiXCR was run by TCRdb on the reads, yielding one entry per CDR3 protein. Here the sample spans roughly 150,000 distinct CDR3 sequences, around 48% being singletons. All patients picked for sequencing had shown, by flow cytometry, an expansion of CD8+CD57+ cells. The material sequenced was sorted CD4+, CD8+, or CD8+CD57+ T cells (not recorded which) from PBMCs. Every receptor here comes from a human donor with aplastic anemia.

The chain uses TRBV2 and TRBJ2-7; D call uncertain. Germline CDR1 SNHLY, CDR2 FYNNEI. The CDR3 is 13 residues long. Trimming removed 3 bases from V and 3 bases from J, with 9 bases in between. CDR3 amino acids: CASSDYSYYEQYF. The CDR3 region has the DNA TGTGCCAGCAGTGACTACAGCTACTACGAGCAGTACTTC. The full variable domain, completed using reference TRBV2 and TRBJ2-7, is EPEVTQTPSHQVTQMGQEVILRCVPISNHLYFYWYRQILGQKVEFLVSFYNNEISEKSEIFDDQFSVERPDGSNFTLKIRSTKLEDSAMYFCASSDYSYYEQYFGPGTRLTVT.

This clonotype appeared many times. The V call is TRBV12-3 or TRBV12-4, the J call TRBJ2-3; the D is unclear. V was shortened by 5 bases and J by 4 bases, with 10 bases between the two germline ends. There are 13 residues in the CDR3. The CDR3 DNA sequence: TGTGCCAGCAGTAAGGGAAATCCAGATACGCAGTATTTT. Translated, it gives CASSKGNPDTQYF.

Many counts were recorded for this clonotype. The chain employs TRBV19 and TRBJ1-2; 9 nucleotides align to TRBD1. From germline, CDR1 is LNHDA and CDR2 SQIVND (reference sequence). The CDR3 is 15 residues long. V trimming: 5 bases; J trimming: 7 bases; junction bases outside the gene matches: 11. CDR3 in amino acids: CASSPRDRVTGGYTF. CDR3 bases: TGTGCCAGTAGTCCGCGGGACAGGGTTACTGGTGGCTACACCTTC.

This clonotype was seen only a few times. The chain uses TRBV2 and TRBJ2-7, with D perhaps TRBD1 (6 bases). V lost 1 base, J lost 6 bases, and 16 bases lay in between. The CDR3 runs to 15 residues. Germline CDR1 SNHLY, CDR2 FYNNEI. In nucleotides, the CDR3 is TGTGCCAGCAGTGAAGGGGACACCGGTGGGACCGAGCAGTACTTC. Amino acid sequence: CASSEGDTGGTEQYF.

The gene calls are TRBV7-3 and TRBJ2-1; TRBD2 matches 8 bases. V lost 1 base to trimming and J lost 5 bases; unmatched junction nucleotides: 10. This CDR3 is built from 17 residues. Germline loops: CDR1 SGHTA, CDR2 FQGTGA. CDR3 region: CASSLNPQREYNNEQFF. The CDR3 coding sequence is TGTGCCAGCAGCTTAAACCCCCAGCGGGAGTACAACAATGAGCAGTTCTTC.

This clonotype was seen ten or more times. This chain connects TRBV29-1 to TRBJ2-3; D may be TRBD2 (6 bases). Trimming stripped 3 bases from V and 2 bases from J, with 9 bases between. The CDR3 totals 13 residues. The germline gives CDR1 SQVTM, CDR2 ANQGSEA. This CDR3 reads CSVDGTHTDTQYF. The CDR3, as DNA: TGCAGCGTTGACGGGACTCACACAGATACGCAGTATTTT.

V is TRBV6-1 and J is TRBJ1-4; D might be TRBD1 (5 bases). Germline assignment: CDR1 MNHNS and CDR2 SASEGT. The CDR3 consists of 11 residues. With 7 bases removed from V and 12 bases from J, the gap between germline ends came to 12 bases. CDR3 in amino acids: CASKGVRELFF. CDR3 sequence (DNA): TGTGCCAGCAAAGGGGTGCGCGAACTGTTTTTT.

Comments on this clonotype: This sequence may be a read error, since a much larger clone differs from it by one base. The J gene is TRBJ2-3, the V gene TRBV11-2; 12 nucleotides match TRBD2. Germline assignment: CDR1 SGHAT and CDR2 FQNNGV. CDR3 length: 16 residues. As DNA, the CDR3 is TGTGCCAGCAGCTTACTAGCGGGAGGGCCAGCAGATACGCATTATTTT. The encoded protein is CASSLLAGGPADTHYF.

V gene TRBV2 combines with J gene TRBJ2-7; 8 nucleotides line up with TRBD1. This CDR3 is built from 14 residues. J gave up 6 bases and V 6 bases, and 10 bases lay outside the gene matches. The V gene's germline CDR1 is SNHLY and CDR2 FYNNEI. The CDR3 nucleotides are TGTGCCAGCAGAGCTGGACAGGGAAGCGGCGAGCAGTACTTC. It is translated as CASRAGQGSGEQYF. Drawing the rest from reference TRBV2 and TRBJ2-7, the complete variable domain is EPEVTQTPSHQVTQMGQEVILRCVPISNHLYFYWYRQILGQKVEFLVSFYNNEISEKSEIFDDQFSVERPDGSNFTLKIRSTKLEDSAMYFCASRAGQGSGEQYFGPGTRLTVT.

This chain uses TRBV19 with TRBJ1-1, with D hard to call. Germline loops: CDR1 LNHDA, CDR2 SQIVND (reference sequence). CDR3 length: 15 residues. V dropped 4 bases and J dropped 3 bases, with 15 bases sitting between them. The CDR3 nucleotides are TGTGCCAGTAGTAAGGCAGGAATGATGGACACTGAAGCTTTCTTT. Protein: CASSKAGMMDTEAFF. The full variable domain, in which reference TRBV19 and TRBJ1-1 provide the parts outside the CDR3, is DGGITQSPKYLFRKEGQNVTLSCEQNLNHDAMYWYRQDPGQGLRLIYYSQIVNDFQKGDIAEGYSVSREKKESFPLTVTSAQKNPTAFYLCASSKAGMMDTEAFFGQGTRLTVV.

The V call is TRBV4-1, the J call TRBJ1-6; 9 bases match TRBD1. CDR1 is MGHRA and CDR2 is YSYEKL in the germline V gene. The CDR3 is made up of 18 amino acids. J was trimmed by 7 bases and V by 0 bases; bases with no gene match: 10. CDR3 coding DNA: TGCGCCAGCAGCCAAGACTTCTCCTATGGGACAGGGAATTCACCCCTCCACTTT. Its protein is CASSQDFSYGTGNSPLHF.

The gene calls are TRBV20-1 and TRBJ1-2; no reliable D call. The germline gives CDR1 DFQATT, CDR2 SNEGSKA (reference sequence). The CDR3 sequence is 15 residues long. The germline V and J ends were trimmed by 0 bases and 0 bases, with 11 bases remaining between them. CDR3 in DNA: TGCAGTGCTAGAGATCGCGACACCGCTAACTATGGCTACACCTTC. As protein: CSARDRDTANYGYTF.

In its sample, this clonotype was seen many times. The V and J genes are TRBV30 and TRBJ2-7; D perhaps matches TRBD2 (6 bases). Germline values: CDR1 GTSNPN, CDR2 SVGIG (reference sequence). The CDR3 is 15 amino acids. The V gene lost 0 bases and the J gene lost 4 bases, with 16 bases spanning the gap. DNA for the CDR3: TGTGCCTGGAGTGTGAGCTTGGGAGGTGCTTACGAGCAGTACTTC. It is translated as CAWSVSLGGAYEQYF.

The chain recombines TRBV19 with TRBJ1-6; 7 bases align to TRBD1. The CDR3 extends over 14 amino acids. Unmatched junction bases numbered 11, after V lost 8 bases and J lost 10 bases. The V gene's germline CDR1 is LNHDA and CDR2 SQIVND (reference sequence). The CDR3 sequence: CASGKTGRMSPLHF. CDR3 in DNA: TGTGCCAGTGGAAAGACAGGGAGGATGTCACCCCTCCACTTT.

J is TRBJ1-6 and V is TRBV7-9; D remains ambiguous. This CDR3 comprises 13 residues. V was clipped by 1 base and J by 8 bases, with 6 bases between them. Germline CDR1 SEHNR, CDR2 FQNEAQ (reference sequence). As DNA, the CDR3 is TGTGCCAGCAGCTTAGTGGCAGATTCACCCCTCCACTTT. This codes for CASSLVADSPLHF.

This clonotype was picked up a small number of times. The rearrangement joins TRBV19 to TRBJ2-7, with D possibly being TRBD1 (5 bases). With 4 bases removed from V and 0 bases from J, the gap between germline ends came to 7 bases. CDR1 is LNHDA, CDR2 SQIVND, per germline (reference sequence). This CDR3 is built from 13 residues. CDR3 DNA: TGTGCCAGTAGTAAGGACAACTCCTACGAGCAGTACTTC. It translates to CASSKDNSYEQYF. The full variable domain, in which reference TRBV19 and TRBJ2-7 provide the parts outside the CDR3, is DGGITQSPKYLFRKEGQNVTLSCEQNLNHDAMYWYRQDPGQGLRLIYYSQIVNDFQKGDIAEGYSVSREKKESFPLTVTSAQKNPTAFYLCASSKDNSYEQYFGPGTRLTVT.

J is TRBJ2-7 and V is TRBV2, with D unclear. CDR1 is SNHLY, CDR2 FYNNEI, per germline. The germline V and J ends were trimmed by 4 bases and 9 bases, with 10 bases remaining between them. The CDR3 extends over 11 amino acids. The CDR3 spells CASSGIEAQYF. The DNA of the CDR3 is TGTGCCAGCAGTGGAATAGAGGCGCAGTACTTC.

V usage is TRBV27 and J usage is TRBJ2-7, with D maybe TRBD1 (5 bases). V lost 2 bases, J lost 4 bases, and 18 bases lay in between. The CDR3 consists of 16 residues. Germline V gene sequence: CDR1 MNHEY, CDR2 SMNVEV (reference sequence). CDR3 sequence reads: CASSLVQGAIRYEQYF. The CDR3 nucleotides are TGTGCCAGCAGTTTAGTACAAGGGGCGATTCGGTACGAGCAGTACTTC.

The rearrangement uses TRBV9 and TRBJ2-1; no clear D gene. Germline V gives CDR1 SGDLS, CDR2 YYNGEE. Trimming took 3 bases from V and 5 from J, leaving 6 bases between them. The CDR3 is made up of 12 amino acids. The CDR3 bases are TGTGCCAGCAGCGGGATAAACAATGAGCAGTTCTTC. It specifies CASSGINNEQFF. The complete variable domain, with remaining parts taken from reference TRBV9 and TRBJ2-1, reads DSGVTQTPKHLITATGQRVTLRCSPRSGDLSVYWYQQSLDQGLQFLIQYYNGEERAKGNILERFSAQQFPDLHSELNLSSLELGDSALYFCASSGINNEQFFGPGTRLTVL.

The sample holds many counts of this clonotype. This rearrangement joins TRBV12-3 or TRBV12-4 to TRBJ2-2, with D perhaps given as TRBD1 or TRBD2 (5 bases each). CDR3 length: 14 residues. V gave up 0 bases and J gave up 7 bases, with 9 bases separating them. The CDR3 is CASSLAGAGGELFF. Written as DNA, the CDR3 is TGTGCCAGCAGTTTAGCAGGGGCGGGCGGGGAGCTGTTTTTT.

This rearrangement joins TRBV20-1 to TRBJ1-5; 12 nucleotides line up with TRBD1. Germline CDR1 is DFQATT and CDR2 is SNEGSKA (reference sequence). This CDR3 is 16 amino acids long. V lost 3 bases and J lost 7; bases outside the gene matches: 10. The CDR3 region has the DNA TGCAGTGCTAGCAGTGTCGGGACAGGGGGCAGCCAGCCCCAGCATTTT. Its translation is CSASSVGTGGSQPQHF.

This chain connects TRBV7-9 to TRBJ1-2, with D maybe TRBD1 (6 bases). Trimming cost V 3 bases and J 3 bases, with 14 bases left between them. CDR3 length equals 15 residues. The germline V gene has CDR1 SEHNR and CDR2 FQNEAQ (reference sequence). The CDR3 bases are TGTGCCAGCAGCTTCCCCCCCACAGGGTACTATGGCTACACCTTC. Its translation is CASSFPPTGYYGYTF. Using reference TRBV7-9 and TRBJ1-2 for the parts outside the CDR3, the full variable domain is DTGVSQNPRHKITKRGQNVTFRCDPISEHNRLYWYRQTLGQGPEFLTYFQNEAQLEKSRLLSDRFSAERPKGSFSTLEIQRTEQGDSAMYLCASSFPPTGYYGYTFGSGTRLTVV.

Points on this clonotype: The germline gene is not matched at one end of the junction; a read error may be the cause. V and J are TRBV19 and TRBJ2-2, with a tentative D call TRBD2 (6 bases). Germline V CDR1 and CDR2: LNHDA, SQIVND (reference sequence). CDR3 length equals 14 residues. CDR3 nucleotide sequence: TGTGCCAGTCGGTGGGGGGAGAACACCGGGGAGCTGCTTTTT. This codes for CASRWGENTGELLF.

On this clonotype: One end of the junction is discordant with germline, which a read error may explain. The chain is built from TRBV24-1 and TRBJ2-5, with TRBD1 matching over 9 bases. The CDR3 length is 16 residues. Per germline, CDR1 KGHDR and CDR2 SFDVKD. The CDR3 loop reads CASSWSRQGVQETQYF. In DNA, the CDR3 is TGTGCCAGCAGTTGGTCCCGACAGGGGGTGCAAGAGACCCAGTACTTC.

This clonotype was seen a handful of times. The chain recombines TRBV28 with TRBJ1-5; D is undetermined. The length of the CDR3 is 12 residues. Looked up from germline, CDR1 is MDHEN and CDR2 is SYDVKM. Between the trimmed V and J ends, which lost 9 bases and 4 bases, there was a span of 10 bases. CDR3 in DNA: TGTGCCAGTGTACGGGTTAATCAGCCCCAGCATTTT. Protein: CASVRVNQPQHF.

The rearrangement uses TRBV11-1 and TRBJ2-2, with a tentative D call TRBD2 (6 bases). The CDR3 is 17 residues long. Between the trimmed V and J ends, which lost 4 bases and 2 bases, there was a span of 17 bases. Germline CDR1 SGHAT, CDR2 FQDESV (reference sequence). As DNA, the CDR3 is TGTGCCAGCAGCTCCGACCGGGGTAGCGGTAACACCGGGGAGCTGTTTTTT. Protein sequence: CASSSDRGSGNTGELFF.

This clonotype was found many times. V usage is TRBV6-1 and J usage is TRBJ2-7; the D is unclear. Germline V gene data show CDR1 as MNHNS and CDR2 as SASEGT. Trimming took off 7 bases at V and 1 base at J, with 11 bases between the two ends. The length of the CDR3 is 13 residues. The CDR3: CASKVGPSYEQYF. The CDR3 DNA is TGTGCCAGCAAGGTCGGTCCGTCCTACGAGCAGTACTTC.

This clonotype was observed many times. The chain links TRBV12-3 or TRBV12-4 to TRBJ2-1; 9 positions match TRBD1. The CDR3 extends over 15 amino acids. V was clipped by 5 bases and J by 10 bases; unmatched bases: 12. The CDR3 DNA sequence: TGTGCCAGCAGTCACTCCGGGACAGGGTTTCAGGAGCAGTTCTTC. As protein: CASSHSGTGFQEQFF.

Only one count was recorded for this clonotype. The junction departs from germline at one end; a sequencing error may be responsible. V is TRBV7-7 and J is TRBJ2-3; no definite D call. Germline lookup yields CDR1 SSHAT and CDR2 FNYEAQ (reference sequence). The CDR3 has 13 residues. The CDR3 here is CASSLGPTDMQYF. Here the CDR3 DNA reads TGTGCCAGCAGCTTAGGACCCACAGATATGCAGTATTTT.

The J gene is TRBJ1-4, the V gene TRBV7-2, with D perhaps TRBD1 (6 bases). The CDR3 loop spans 13 amino acids. CDR1 is SGHTA and CDR2 is FQGNSA in the germline V gene. Trimming removed 5 bases at V and 8 bases at J, with 12 bases between. DNA for the CDR3: TGTGCCAGCAGCCGGGCCGGGACAGAAAAACTGTTTTTT. Translating it yields CASSRAGTEKLFF.

The chain combines TRBV19 with TRBJ2-7, with 10 bases fitting TRBD2. Germline V CDR1 and CDR2: LNHDA, SQIVND (reference sequence). V lost 6 bases to trimming and J lost 2 bases; unmatched junction nucleotides: 7. This CDR3 comprises 15 residues. In DNA form, the CDR3 reads TGTGCCAGTAGGGAGATAGGGACTAGCGCCTACGAGCAGTACTTC. It encodes CASREIGTSAYEQYF.

The chain recombines TRBV5-1 with TRBJ2-7, with D possibly called TRBD1 or TRBD2 (6 bases each). This CDR3 comprises 15 residues. Trimming took 2 bases from V and 0 from J, leaving 12 bases between them. Germline V gene data show CDR1 as SGHRS and CDR2 as YFSETQ. The chain's CDR3 is CASSLGGTYSYEQYF. The DNA of the CDR3 is TGCGCCAGCAGCTTAGGGGGGACCTACTCCTACGAGCAGTACTTC.